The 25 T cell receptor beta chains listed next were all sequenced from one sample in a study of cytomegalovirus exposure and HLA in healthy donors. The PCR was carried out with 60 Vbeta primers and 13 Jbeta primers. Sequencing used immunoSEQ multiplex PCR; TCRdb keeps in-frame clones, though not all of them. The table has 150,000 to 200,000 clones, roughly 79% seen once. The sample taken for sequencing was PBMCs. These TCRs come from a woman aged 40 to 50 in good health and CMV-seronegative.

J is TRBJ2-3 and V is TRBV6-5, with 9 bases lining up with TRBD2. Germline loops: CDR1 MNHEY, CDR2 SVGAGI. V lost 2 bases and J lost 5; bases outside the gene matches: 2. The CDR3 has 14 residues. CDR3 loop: CASSYAGGEDTQYF. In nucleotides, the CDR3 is TGTGCCAGCAGTTACGCGGGAGGGGAAGATACGCAGTATTTT.

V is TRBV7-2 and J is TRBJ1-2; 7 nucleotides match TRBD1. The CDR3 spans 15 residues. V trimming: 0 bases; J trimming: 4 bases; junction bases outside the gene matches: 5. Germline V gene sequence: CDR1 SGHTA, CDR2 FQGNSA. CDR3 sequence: CASSLAQGGGYGYTF. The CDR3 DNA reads TGTGCCAGCAGCTTAGCGCAGGGGGGCGGCTATGGCTACACCTTC.

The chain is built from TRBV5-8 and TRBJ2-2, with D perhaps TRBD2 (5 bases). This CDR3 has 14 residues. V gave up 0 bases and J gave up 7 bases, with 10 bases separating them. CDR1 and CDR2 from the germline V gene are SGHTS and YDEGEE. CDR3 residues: CASSLAWRSGELFF. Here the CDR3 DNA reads TGTGCCAGCAGCTTGGCCTGGAGGAGCGGGGAGCTGTTTTTT. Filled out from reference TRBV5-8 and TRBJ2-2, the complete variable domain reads EAGVTQSPTHLIKTRGQQATLRCSPISGHTSVYWYQQALGLGLQFLLWYDEGEERNRGNFPPRFSGRQFPNYSSELNVNALELEDSALYLCASSLAWRSGELFFGEGSRLTVL.

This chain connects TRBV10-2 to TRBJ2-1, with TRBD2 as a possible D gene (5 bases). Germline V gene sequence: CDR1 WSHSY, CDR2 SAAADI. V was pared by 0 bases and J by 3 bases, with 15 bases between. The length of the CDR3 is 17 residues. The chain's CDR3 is CASSESTGRDFYNEQFF. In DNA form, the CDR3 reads TGCGCCAGCAGTGAGTCGACGGGGAGAGACTTCTACAATGAGCAGTTCTTC.

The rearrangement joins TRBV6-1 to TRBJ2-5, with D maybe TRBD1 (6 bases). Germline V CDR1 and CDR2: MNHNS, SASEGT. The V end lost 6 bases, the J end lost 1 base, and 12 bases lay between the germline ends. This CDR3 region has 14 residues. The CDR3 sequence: CASSRTVGQETQYF. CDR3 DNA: TGTGCCAGCAGCAGGACAGTTGGCCAAGAGACCCAGTACTTC.

The CDR3 DNA sequence: TGTGCCAGCTCACCCAACGGGGGTTCTAACTATGGCTACACCTTC. Translated, it gives CASSPNGGSNYGYTF. The J gene is TRBJ1-2, the V gene TRBV6-1; perhaps TRBD1 as D (5 bases). Germline-derived CDR1 and CDR2 are MNHNS and SASEGT. Trimming cost V 8 bases and J 0 bases, with 16 bases left between them. The CDR3 is 15 amino acids.

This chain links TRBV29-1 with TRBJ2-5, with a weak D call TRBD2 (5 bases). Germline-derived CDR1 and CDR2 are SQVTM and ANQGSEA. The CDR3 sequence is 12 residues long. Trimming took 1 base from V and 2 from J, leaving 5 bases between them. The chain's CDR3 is CSVEGTQETQYF. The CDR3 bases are TGCAGCGTTGAAGGGACTCAAGAGACCCAGTACTTC. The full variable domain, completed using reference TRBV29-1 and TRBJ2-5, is SAVISQKPSRDICQRGTSLTIQCQVDSQVTMMFWYRQQPGQSLTLIATANQGSEATYESGFVIDKFPISRPNLTFSTLTVSNMSPEDSSIYLCSVEGTQETQYFGPGTRLLVL.

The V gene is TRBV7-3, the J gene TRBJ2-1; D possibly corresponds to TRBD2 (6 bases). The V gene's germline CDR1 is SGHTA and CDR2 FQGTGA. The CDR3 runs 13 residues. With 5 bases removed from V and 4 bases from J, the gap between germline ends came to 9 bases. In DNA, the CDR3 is TGTGCCAGCAGCCTCCGGGAGTACAATGAGCAGTTCTTC. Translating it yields CASSLREYNEQFF.

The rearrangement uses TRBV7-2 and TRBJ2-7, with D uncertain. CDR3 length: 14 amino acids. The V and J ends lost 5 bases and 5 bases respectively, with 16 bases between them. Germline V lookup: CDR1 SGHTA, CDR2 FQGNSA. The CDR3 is CASSPQHGRDEQYF. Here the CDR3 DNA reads TGTGCCAGCAGCCCCCAGCATGGGCGCGACGAGCAGTACTTC.

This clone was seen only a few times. CDR3 in amino acids: CASIRAYNPLGSNQPQHF. CDR3 coding DNA: TGCGCCAGCATCAGGGCCTACAACCCCCTGGGTAGCAATCAGCCCCAGCATTTT. The chain recombines TRBV10-1 with TRBJ1-5, with D possibly matching TRBD1 (5 bases). This CDR3 comprises 18 residues. V was cut by 7 bases and J by 0 bases, with 22 bases left in between. From germline, CDR1 is WNHNN and CDR2 SYGVQD (reference sequence).

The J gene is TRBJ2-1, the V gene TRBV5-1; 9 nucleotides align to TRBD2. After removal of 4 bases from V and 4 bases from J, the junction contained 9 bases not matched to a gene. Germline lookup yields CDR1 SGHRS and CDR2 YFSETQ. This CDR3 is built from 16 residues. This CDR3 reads CASSPSGDGAYNEQFF. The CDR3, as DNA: TGCGCCAGCAGCCCTAGCGGGGACGGAGCTTACAATGAGCAGTTCTTC.

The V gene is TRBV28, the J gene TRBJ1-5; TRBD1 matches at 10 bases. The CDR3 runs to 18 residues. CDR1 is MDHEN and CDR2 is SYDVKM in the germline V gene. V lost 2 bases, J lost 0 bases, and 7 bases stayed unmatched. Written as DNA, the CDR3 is TGTGCCAGCAGTTTAACTGGGACAGGGGATTTTAGCAATCAGCCCCAGCATTTT. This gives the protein CASSLTGTGDFSNQPQHF.

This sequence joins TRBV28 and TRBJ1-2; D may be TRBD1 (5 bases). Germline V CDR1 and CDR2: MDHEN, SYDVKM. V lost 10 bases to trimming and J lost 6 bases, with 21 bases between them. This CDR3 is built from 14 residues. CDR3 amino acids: CATLRGDLNDGYTF. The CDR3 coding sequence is TGTGCCACCCTCAGAGGGGACTTGAACGATGGCTACACCTTC.

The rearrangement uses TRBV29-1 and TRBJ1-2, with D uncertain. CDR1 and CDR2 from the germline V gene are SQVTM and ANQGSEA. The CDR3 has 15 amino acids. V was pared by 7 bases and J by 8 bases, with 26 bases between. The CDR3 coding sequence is TGCAGCGCTACGGCCGGGCAGACTACCGCCGTGGGCTACACCTTC. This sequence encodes CSATAGQTTAVGYTF.

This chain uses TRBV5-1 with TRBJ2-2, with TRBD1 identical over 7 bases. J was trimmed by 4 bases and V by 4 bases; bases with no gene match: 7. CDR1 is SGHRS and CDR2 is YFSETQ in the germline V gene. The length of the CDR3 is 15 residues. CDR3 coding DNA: TGCGCCAGCAGCGCAGGGACAGCTGCCACCGGGGAGCTGTTTTTT. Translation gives CASSAGTAATGELFF.

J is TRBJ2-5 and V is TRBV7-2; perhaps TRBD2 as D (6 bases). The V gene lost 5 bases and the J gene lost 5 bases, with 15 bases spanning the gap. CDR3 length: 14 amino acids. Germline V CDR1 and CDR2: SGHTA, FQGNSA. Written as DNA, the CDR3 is TGTGCCAGCAGCGGAAGACTAGGGCCGGAGACCCAGTACTTC. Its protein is CASSGRLGPETQYF.

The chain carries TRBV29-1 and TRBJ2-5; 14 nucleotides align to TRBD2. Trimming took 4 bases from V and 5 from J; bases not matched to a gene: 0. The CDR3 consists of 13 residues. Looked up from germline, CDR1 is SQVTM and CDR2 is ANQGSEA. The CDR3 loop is CSVGTSGGETQYF. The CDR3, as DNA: TGCAGCGTTGGGACTAGCGGGGGGGAGACCCAGTACTTC. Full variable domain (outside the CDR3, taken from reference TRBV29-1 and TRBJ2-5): SAVISQKPSRDICQRGTSLTIQCQVDSQVTMMFWYRQQPGQSLTLIATANQGSEATYESGFVIDKFPISRPNLTFSTLTVSNMSPEDSSIYLCSVGTSGGETQYFGPGTRLLVL.

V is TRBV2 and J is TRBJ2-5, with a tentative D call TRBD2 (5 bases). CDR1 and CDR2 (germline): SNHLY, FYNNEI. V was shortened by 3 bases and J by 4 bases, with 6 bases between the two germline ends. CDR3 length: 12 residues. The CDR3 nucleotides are TGTGCCAGCAGTGACCTAGCAGAGACCCAGTACTTC. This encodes CASSDLAETQYF.

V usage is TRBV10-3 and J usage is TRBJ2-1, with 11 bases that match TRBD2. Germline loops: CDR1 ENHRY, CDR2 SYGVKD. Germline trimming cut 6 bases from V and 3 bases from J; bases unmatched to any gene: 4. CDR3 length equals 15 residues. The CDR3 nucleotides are TGTGCCATCAGCCATACTAGCGGGGGCTACAATGAGCAGTTCTTC. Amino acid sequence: CAISHTSGGYNEQFF.

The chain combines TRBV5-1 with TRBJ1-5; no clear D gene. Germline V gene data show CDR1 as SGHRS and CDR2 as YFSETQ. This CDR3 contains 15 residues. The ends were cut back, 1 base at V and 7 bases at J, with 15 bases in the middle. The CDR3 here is CASSLKWQDIQPQHF. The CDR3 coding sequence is TGCGCCAGCAGCTTGAAGTGGCAGGATATACAGCCCCAGCATTTT.

This chain's CDR3 is CASSPGTTIYEQYF. DNA of the CDR3: TGTGCCAGCAGTCCCGGGACTACCATTTACGAGCAGTACTTC. The genes are TRBV9 and TRBJ2-7, with 7 bases lining up with TRBD2. The ends lost 5 bases at V and 4 bases at J; junction bases unmatched: 9. CDR3 length: 14 residues. Germline V gene lookup returns CDR1 SGDLS and CDR2 YYNGEE.

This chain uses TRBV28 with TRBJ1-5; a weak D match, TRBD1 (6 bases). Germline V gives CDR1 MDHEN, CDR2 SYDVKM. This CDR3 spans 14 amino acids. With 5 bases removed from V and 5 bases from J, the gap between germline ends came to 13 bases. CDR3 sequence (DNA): TGTGCCAGCAGTGACAGGTTGTCGTATCAGCCCCAGCATTTT. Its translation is CASSDRLSYQPQHF.

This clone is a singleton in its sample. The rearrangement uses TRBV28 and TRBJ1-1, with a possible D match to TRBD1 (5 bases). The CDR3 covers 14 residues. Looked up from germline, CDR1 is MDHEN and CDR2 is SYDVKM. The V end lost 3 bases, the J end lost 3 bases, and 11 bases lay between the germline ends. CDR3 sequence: CASSLGQEYTEAFF. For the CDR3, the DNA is TGTGCCAGCAGTTTGGGGCAGGAGTACACTGAAGCTTTCTTT.

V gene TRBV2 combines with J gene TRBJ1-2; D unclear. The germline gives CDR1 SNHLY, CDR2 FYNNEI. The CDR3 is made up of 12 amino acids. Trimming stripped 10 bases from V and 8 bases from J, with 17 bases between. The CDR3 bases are TGTGCCACGGTGGAGGTCTTGGAGGGCTACACCTTC. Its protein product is CATVEVLEGYTF.

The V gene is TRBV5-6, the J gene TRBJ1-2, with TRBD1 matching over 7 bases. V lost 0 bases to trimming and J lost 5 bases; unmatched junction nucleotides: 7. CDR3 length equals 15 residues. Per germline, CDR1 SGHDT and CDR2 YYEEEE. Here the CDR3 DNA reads TGTGCCAGCAGCTTGGCGGCAGGGGGTCTATATGGCTACACCTTC. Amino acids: CASSLAAGGLYGYTF.